This record looks at one T cell receptor beta chain sequence and its context. Germline values: CDR1 LNHDA, CDR2 SQIVND (reference sequence). The CDR3 length is 16 residues. Deletions cut 1 base from V and 6 bases from J, with 18 bases between. The table came from immunoSEQ multiplex PCR; TCRdb's copy has only in-frame clones and leaves some out. The sample includes about 310,000 clones, about nine tenths seen only once; the top ten take 1%. This sample stems from a study of blood T cell repertoires in COVID-19. The chain combines TRBV19 with TRBJ2-5, with D perhaps TRBD2 (6 bases). This TCR was recovered from a man between 50 and 59 years old with active or convalescent COVID-19. Sequencing was carried out using peripheral blood. CDR3 residues: CASSIGWGGVGKTQYF. In DNA, the CDR3 is TGTGCCAGTAGTATAGGGTGGGGCGGGGTTGGAAAGACCCAGTACTTC.